This T cell receptor beta chain was sequenced during a study of post-analysis software for immune sequencing data. On the study more broadly: Progressive-relapsing, secondary progressive and relapsing-remitting multiple sclerosis were among the disease courses included.

Worth noting for this clonotype: Its matching antigen is unknown.

Findings of the study overall: In multiple sclerosis, normalized Chao1 diversity was significantly below that of controls. F-measure co-clustering was strong for batch-matched samples. Comparison of patients with controls showed 5 or 6 TRBV segments more frequent in patients, TRBV5-6, TRBV5-1 and TRBV20-1 among them.

Tagging with unique molecular identifiers was a feature of the TCR beta cDNA libraries. The yield from about 1 to 10 million T cells was about 500,000 cDNA molecules in total. TCRdb re-analysed the PCR reads in MiXCR, keeping a single row per CDR3 protein. This sample has roughly 800,000 distinct CDR3 sequences, with 30% found just once. This CDR3 contains 16 residues. The germline gives CDR1 MNHEY, CDR2 SVGAGI. V lost 2 bases, J lost 9 bases, and 17 bases lay in between. The chain has TRBV6-5 and TRBJ1-6; tentatively, D is TRBD1 (5 bases). Sequencing input: blood. The TCR was taken from a girl aged 10-17 years with multiple sclerosis. In DNA, the CDR3 is TGTGCCAGCAGTTACGGGGCCCTTACGGGGAGTTCACCCCTCCACTTT. Translation gives CASSYGALTGSSPLHF.